The 22 T cell receptor beta chains below were found in one sample sequenced in a study of T-cell reconstitution after alpha-beta-depleted transplantation in children. The TCRbeta library incorporated unique molecular identifiers. TCRdb re-called the PCR reads with MiXCR, one entry per CDR3 protein. The sample contains fewer than 500,000 distinct CDR3 sequences, approximately 42% of which appear only once. Sample: PBMCs, taken before TCRalphabeta/CD19-depleted stem cell transplant. These receptors all come from a girl aged 2 to 10 with aplastic anemia, due to receive a stem cell transplant.

The genes are TRBV13 and TRBJ2-7; D is possibly TRBD2 (6 bases). Germline values: CDR1 PRHDT, CDR2 FYEKMQ (reference sequence). The CDR3 runs 15 residues. Trimming took off 3 bases at V and 0 bases at J, with 12 bases between the two ends. The CDR3 DNA reads TGTGCCAGCAGCTTGGGGCGGGAAAGCTCCTACGAGCAGTACTTC. This translates into CASSLGRESSYEQYF.

J is TRBJ1-2 and V is TRBV29-1, with D hard to call. Trimming took 4 bases from V and 0 from J, leaving 6 bases between them. The CDR3 loop spans 12 amino acids. Germline CDR1 is SQVTM and CDR2 is ANQGSEA. DNA for the CDR3: TGCAGCGTTGGTCCGTCTAACTATGGCTACACCTTC. It encodes CSVGPSNYGYTF.

V gene TRBV29-1 combines with J gene TRBJ1-1; D not certain. Germline lookup yields CDR1 SQVTM and CDR2 ANQGSEA. V lost 7 bases, J lost 5 bases, and 20 bases lay in between. This CDR3 spans 14 amino acids. The CDR3 coding sequence is TGCAGCGCCCGGGCGGACGCGGCGCTGACTGAAGCTTTCTTT. Amino acid sequence: CSARADAALTEAFF.

This clonotype was detected a few times. This chain links TRBV13 with TRBJ2-6; no firm D call. V lost 1 base, J lost 0 bases, and 10 bases lay in between. The CDR3 has 17 amino acids. The germline V gene encodes CDR1 PRHDT and CDR2 FYEKMQ (reference sequence). The CDR3 is CASSLATSRSGANVLTF. The DNA for the CDR3 is TGTGCCAGCAGCTTAGCCACCTCCCGCTCTGGGGCCAACGTCCTGACTTTC.

J is TRBJ2-2 and V is TRBV19; D possibly matches TRBD1 or TRBD2 (5 bases each). From germline, CDR1 is LNHDA and CDR2 SQIVND (reference sequence). CDR3 length: 15 residues. V lost 7 bases, J lost 4 bases, and 16 bases lay in between. CDR3 DNA sequence: TGTGCCAGTACCACAAGGGACCGCCCCACCGGGGAGCTGTTTTTT. Its protein product is CASTTRDRPTGELFF.

The rearrangement uses TRBV11-1 and TRBJ2-3, with 12 bases that match TRBD2. Germline-derived CDR1 and CDR2 are SGHAT and FQDESV (reference sequence). The ends lost 5 bases at V and 2 bases at J; junction bases unmatched: 11. This CDR3 contains 18 residues. The CDR3 loop is CASSGNLLAGGLTDTQYF. CDR3 DNA sequence: TGTGCCAGCAGCGGTAACTTACTAGCGGGAGGCCTCACAGATACGCAGTATTTT.

This clonotype was detected a few times. The chain couples TRBV28 to TRBJ2-7, with 7 bases that match TRBD2. V gave up 8 bases and J gave up 0 bases; unmatched junction bases: 1. The CDR3 is 12 residues long. CDR1 is MDHEN and CDR2 is SYDVKM in the germline V gene. The CDR3 loop reads CASQRDSYEQYF. The DNA for the CDR3 is TGTGCCAGCCAGCGGGACTCCTACGAGCAGTACTTC.

The chain uses TRBV7-2 and TRBJ2-5; D might be TRBD1 or TRBD2, each matching 5 bases. V was cut by 5 bases and J by 5 bases, with 21 bases left in between. CDR3 size: 16 residues. Germline CDR1 reads SGHTA; CDR2 reads FQGNSA. The chain's CDR3 is CASSRTGTAVAETQYF. DNA of the CDR3: TGTGCCAGCAGCCGAACCGGGACGGCTGTTGCTGAGACCCAGTACTTC.

This chain links TRBV28 with TRBJ1-2; 8 bases fit TRBD1. The J segment lost 7 bases and the V segment lost 6 bases, leaving 16 bases of the junction unmatched. This CDR3 spans 16 amino acids. Germline V gene sequence: CDR1 MDHEN, CDR2 SYDVKM. This CDR3 reads CASSRTGKGSRSGYTF. The CDR3 DNA reads TGTGCCAGCAGCCGGACAGGGAAAGGCTCCCGGAGTGGCTACACCTTC.

The gene calls are TRBV12-3 or TRBV12-4 and TRBJ2-2, with 11 nucleotides matching TRBD2. The CDR3 has 15 amino acids. The V gene end was trimmed by 6 bases and the J gene end by 7 bases; junction bases not matched to a gene: 7. Here the CDR3 reads CASRTALAGVGELFF. CDR3 sequence (DNA): TGTGCCAGCAGGACTGCACTAGCGGGAGTCGGGGAGCTGTTTTTT.

The chain employs TRBV20-1 and TRBJ2-1; D is unresolved. This CDR3 comprises 14 residues. Between the trimmed V and J ends, which lost 3 bases and 8 bases, there was a span of 17 bases. CDR1 is DFQATT, CDR2 SNEGSKA, per germline (reference sequence). The CDR3: CSASQPSAQDEQFF. DNA of the CDR3: TGCAGTGCTAGTCAGCCAAGCGCCCAGGATGAGCAGTTCTTC.

On this clonotype: Lacking the conserved final phenylalanine or tryptophan, this CDR3 likely reflects a read error. This chain's CDR3 is CASSPTGEDTQYV. The CDR3 DNA is TGTGCCAGCAGTCCTACGGGTGAAGATACGCAGTATGTT. The chain carries TRBV6-8 and TRBJ2-3; D gene unclear. The CDR3 has 13 amino acids. Germline loops: CDR1 MNHGY, CDR2 SAAAGT. V lost 5 bases and J lost 5, with 11 bases in between.

This clonotype was observed a handful of times. CDR3 protein: CSARPRAGGPYNEQFF. The CDR3 DNA sequence: TGCAGTGCTAGACCACGAGCGGGAGGGCCCTACAATGAGCAGTTCTTC. This chain uses TRBV20-1 with TRBJ2-1; TRBD2 matches 10 bases. Germline values: CDR1 DFQATT, CDR2 SNEGSKA (reference sequence). The CDR3 covers 16 residues. Germline trimming cut 2 bases from V and 2 bases from J; bases unmatched to any gene: 6.

The chain has TRBV7-2 and TRBJ1-5; the match to TRBD1 covers 7 bases. V gave up 3 bases and J gave up 4 bases; unmatched junction bases: 6. This CDR3 contains 15 residues. Germline CDR1 is SGHTA and CDR2 is FQGNSA. The CDR3 DNA sequence: TGTGCCAGCAGCTTTGCACAGGGGCCTAATCAGCCCCAGCATTTT. As protein: CASSFAQGPNQPQHF.

CDR3 residues: CASSLVLKETQYF. In nucleotides, the CDR3 is TGTGCCAGCAGCTTGGTTCTTAAAGAGACCCAGTACTTC. The chain is built from TRBV5-6 and TRBJ2-5; the D is unclear. The CDR3 is 13 amino acids. V lost 0 bases and J 3 bases, leaving 6 bases between the germline ends. Germline CDR1 SGHDT, CDR2 YYEEEE. Looking up the rest from reference TRBV5-6 and TRBJ2-5 gives the full variable domain: DAGVTQSPTHLIKTRGQQVTLRCSPKSGHDTVSWYQQALGQGPQFIFQYYEEEERQRGNFPDRFSGHQFPNYSSELNVNALLLGDSALYLCASSLVLKETQYFGPGTRLLVL.

This chain links TRBV29-1 with TRBJ2-5; the match to TRBD1 covers 7 bases. Germline V gene lookup returns CDR1 SQVTM and CDR2 ANQGSEA. The CDR3 totals 12 residues. The junction had 4 bases not matched to a gene; V was cut back by 4 bases and J by 5 bases. The CDR3 DNA reads as TGCAGCGTTGTGATACAGGGGGAGACCCAGTACTTC. Translating it yields CSVVIQGETQYF.

This sequence joins TRBV20-1 and TRBJ2-6; D is perhaps TRBD2 (5 bases). Per germline, CDR1 DFQATT and CDR2 SNEGSKA (reference sequence). V dropped 2 bases and J dropped 0 bases, with 17 bases sitting between them. This CDR3 is 18 amino acids long. The CDR3 DNA follows: TGCAGTGCTAGATCCGCTGGGAGCCCCCCCTCTGGGGCCAACGTCCTGACTTTC. It codes for CSARSAGSPPSGANVLTF.

CDR3 nucleotides: TGTGCCAGCAGCCGTGACAGGCTCAGCACAGATACGCAGTATTTT. Translating it yields CASSRDRLSTDTQYF. The J gene is TRBJ2-3, the V gene TRBV5-6, with a weak D call TRBD1 (6 bases). Trimming pared 4 bases from V and 0 bases from J, leaving 12 bases between. The CDR3 length is 15 residues. Per germline, CDR1 SGHDT and CDR2 YYEEEE.

This chain connects TRBV6-5 to TRBJ2-1, with D perhaps TRBD1 or TRBD2 (5 bases each). Deletions cut 2 bases from V and 0 bases from J, with 8 bases between. The CDR3 loop spans 15 amino acids. CDR1 is MNHEY, CDR2 SVGAGI, per germline. The CDR3 nucleotides are TGTGCCAGCAGTTACAAGGGGACCTCCTACAATGAGCAGTTCTTC. This sequence encodes CASSYKGTSYNEQFF.

This chain joins TRBV6-1 and TRBJ1-1; D uncertain. CDR3 length equals 14 residues. V dropped 0 bases and J dropped 1 base, with 6 bases sitting between them. Germline V gives CDR1 MNHNS, CDR2 SASEGT. The DNA for the CDR3 is TGTGCCAGCAGTGAAGCCTCCGGGAACACTGAAGCTTTCTTT. Translating it yields CASSEASGNTEAFF.

This clonotype came up a few times. The chain has TRBV11-1 and TRBJ2-7; TRBD1 might be the D (6 bases). V was clipped by 1 base and J by 2 bases, with 9 bases between them. In germline, CDR1 is SGHAT, CDR2 FQDESV (reference sequence). This CDR3 is built from 14 residues. In DNA form, the CDR3 reads TGTGCCAGCAGCTTAGGGGGGCCCACCTACGAGCAGTACTTC. It specifies CASSLGGPTYEQYF.

J is TRBJ1-1 and V is TRBV9; D unresolved. Trimming left V 0 bases short and J 6 bases short, with 3 bases between. Germline-derived CDR1 and CDR2 are SGDLS and YYNGEE. The length of the CDR3 is 11 residues. The CDR3 DNA reads TGTGCCAGCAGCGTAGGATCTGAAGCTTTCTTT. This sequence encodes CASSVGSEAFF.